This T cell receptor (beta chain) was identified during a study of T cell responses to AZD1222 COVID-19 vaccine. Study results and caveats: All repertoire sampling was performed exclusively after the peak T cell response. Increases in Spike-specific TCR breadth and depth were seen after two AZD1222 doses.

J lost 1 base, V lost 1 base, and 8 bases had no gene match. The CDR3 consists of 17 residues. CDR1 is SEHNR and CDR2 is FQNEAQ in the germline V gene (reference sequence). Method: immunoSEQ multiplex PCR; TCRdb's copy keeps in-frame clones and lacks some. The repertoire holds hundreds of thousands of clones, approximately 94% seen once, with 1% in the top ten. The sample holds a few counts of this clone. Antigen: not known. The sequenced sample was peripheral blood, obtained on day 0 of MenACWY control vaccination. This TCR came from an adult in good health. The V gene is TRBV7-9, the J gene TRBJ2-5, with TRBD2 matching 8 bases. Here the CDR3 DNA reads TGTGCCAGCAGCTTAGAGCGGCTCACTAGCGGCCAAGAGACCCAGTACTTC. Its translation is CASSLERLTSGQETQYF.